The clone carrying this T cell receptor (beta chain) has just a few counts. The target antigen is unknown. The data were taken from a study of radiotherapy plus CTLA-4 blockade in lung cancer. Findings of the study overall: The study found tumor-derived TCR clones expanded in blood after radiotherapy plus ipilimumab.

Assay used: immunoSEQ multiplex PCR; TCRdb lists only in-frame clones, some missing. The sample yields about 73,000 clones, around 87% seen once. The V end lost 4 bases, the J end lost 2 bases, and 17 bases lay between the germline ends. Germline V gene lookup returns CDR1 SGHNT and CDR2 YYREEE (reference sequence). This CDR3 has 16 residues. Chemo-refractory metastatic non-small-cell lung cancer patients underwent focal radiation alongside CTLA-4 blockade with ipilimumab. The material sequenced was peripheral blood, taken from a patient treated with radiotherapy plus ipilimumab. The chain links TRBV5-4 to TRBJ2-3, with D possibly being TRBD2 (5 bases). This sequence originates from a human donor with non-small cell lung cancer that progressed on radiotherapy plus ipilimumab. The CDR3 nucleotides are TGTGCCAGCAGCCGGGATCGGGTCGCGGCCACAGATACGCAGTATTTT. This translates into CASSRDRVAATDTQYF. The full variable domain, with the rest looked up from reference TRBV5-4 and TRBJ2-3, is ETGVTQSPTHLIKTRGQQVTLRCSSQSGHNTVSWYQQALGQGPQFIFQYYREEENGRGNFPPRFSGLQFPNYSSELNVNALELDDSALYLCASSRDRVAATDTQYFGPGTRLTVL.